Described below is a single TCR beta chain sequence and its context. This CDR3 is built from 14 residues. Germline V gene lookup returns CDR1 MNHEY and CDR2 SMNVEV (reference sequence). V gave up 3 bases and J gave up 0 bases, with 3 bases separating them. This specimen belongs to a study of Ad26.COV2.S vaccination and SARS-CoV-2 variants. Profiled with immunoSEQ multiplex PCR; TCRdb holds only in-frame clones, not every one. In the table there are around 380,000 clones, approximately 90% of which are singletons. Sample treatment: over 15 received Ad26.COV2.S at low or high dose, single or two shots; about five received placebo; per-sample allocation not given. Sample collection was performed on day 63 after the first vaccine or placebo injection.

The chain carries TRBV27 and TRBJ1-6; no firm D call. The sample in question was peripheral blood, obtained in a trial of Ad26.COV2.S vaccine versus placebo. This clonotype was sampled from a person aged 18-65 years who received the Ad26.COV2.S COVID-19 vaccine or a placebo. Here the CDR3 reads CASSFSSYNSPLHF. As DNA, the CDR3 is TGTGCCAGCAGTTTCAGCTCCTATAATTCACCCCTCCACTTT.